This T cell receptor (beta chain) appears in the sequencing data of a study of blood T cell repertoires in COVID-19. Study as a whole: The United States, Italy and Spain provided the acute and convalescent COVID-19 samples. In each case, the material was cDNA or gDNA derived from T cells, B-cell-depleted T cells, or PBMCs.

Authors' analysis steps: Estimates of nucleated cell counts were drawn from the amplification of reference gene primers. The repertoire was sequenced with immunoSEQ multiplex PCR; TCRdb's copy has only in-frame clones and lacks some. From that table come the V and J calls and clone size; the DNA was used to work out D and trimming. This table holds some 220,000 clones, roughly 81% found once. The CDR3 covers 15 residues. Germline V gene lookup returns CDR1 LNHDA and CDR2 SQIVND (reference sequence). V lost 7 bases, J lost 1 base, and 7 bases stayed unmatched. This TCR was recovered from a man between 45 and 60 years old who had recovered from COVID-19. The V call is TRBV19, the J call TRBJ1-3; the match to TRBD1 covers 7 bases. Sample: peripheral blood. CDR3: CASKTLTGSGNTIYF. As DNA, the CDR3 is TGTGCCAGTAAGACCCTGACAGGGTCTGGAAACACCATATATTTT.